A selection of T cell receptor beta chains follows, all from one sample in a study of CD8 T cells in ankylosing spondylitis. TCRdb recomputed calls from the 5' RACE reads with MiXCR, one row per CDR3 protein. The profile shows roughly 670,000 distinct CDR3 sequences, roughly 19% of them singletons. Material for sequencing was blood, either unsorted or a sorted T cell fraction (not recorded which). These receptors were taken from a male donor with ankylosing spondylitis. Both conserved end residues are part of each CDR3. Fields, in order: V gene, J gene, clone size, D gene, CDR3 DNA, CDR3 protein. D genes are given only for firm matches. Clone size appears in some rows only: once, few, many, or a class for an expanded clone.

>TRBV27|TRBJ2-1|few|TRBD2
TGTGCCAGCAGTTCCGATCAACTAGCGGGAGTCACCAATGAGCAGTTCTTC
CASSSDQLAGVTNEQFF
>TRBV3-1|TRBJ2-1|NA|NA
TGTGCCAGCAGCCCAGACCCACCCTACAATGAGCAGTTCTTC
CASSPDPPYNEQFF
>TRBV7-9|TRBJ1-4|NA|TRBD1
TGTGCCAGCAGCTCTATGGACAGGGGGGATGAAAAACTGTTTTTT
CASSSMDRGDEKLFF
>TRBV20-1|TRBJ2-1|few|NA
TGCAGTGCTAGAGATTCTAGCGATTATGACCCCTACAATGAGCAGTTCTTC
CSARDSSDYDPYNEQFF
>TRBV12-3/TRBV12-4|TRBJ1-2|few|NA
TGTGCCAGCAGCCTGGGACGGCTTGTTGATGGCTACACCTTC
CASSLGRLVDGYTF
>TRBV5-1|TRBJ2-7|few|TRBD2
TGCGCCAGCAGCCTCATCCCGGGCGGGAGGGCCGTCTCCTACGAGCAGTACTTC
CASSLIPGGRAVSYEQYF
>TRBV27|TRBJ2-7|NA|NA
TGTGCCAGCAGGCCACAGGGTGGGACCTACGAGCAGTACTTC
CASRPQGGTYEQYF
>TRBV29-1|TRBJ2-2|NA|NA
TGCAGCGTTGGGCTACTGTCCGGGGAGCTGTTTTTT
CSVGLLSGELFF
>TRBV12-3/TRBV12-4|TRBJ2-1|NA|NA
TGTGCCAGCAGTACATGGAGTTACAATGAGCAGTTCTTC
CASSTWSYNEQFF
>TRBV20-1|TRBJ2-7|few|NA
TGCAGTGCTAGGGACAGTGGGGGGGCCTACGAGCAGTACTTC
CSARDSGGAYEQYF
>TRBV4-1|TRBJ2-5|NA|TRBD2
TGCGCCAGCAGCCAGATCGAGACTAGCGGGAGGGTAGGGGAGACCCAGTACTTC
CASSQIETSGRVGETQYF
>TRBV29-1|TRBJ1-1|NA|NA
TGCAGCGCCCTTATGACAGTGAACACTGAAGCTTTCTTT
CSALMTVNTEAFF
>TRBV29-1|TRBJ1-2|NA|TRBD1
TGCAGCGCCGACGACACAGGGGGCGGGGGTGGCTACACCTTC
CSADDTGGGGGYTF
>TRBV3-1|TRBJ2-3|many|NA
TGTGCCAGCAGCCAAGATGGCAGTCTCACAGATACGCAGTATTTT
CASSQDGSLTDTQYF
>TRBV5-5|TRBJ1-3|many|TRBD1
TGTGCCAGCAGCAAAACCGGGACAGGGATTAGTGGAAACACCATATATTTT
CASSKTGTGISGNTIYF
>TRBV10-3|TRBJ1-2|few|NA
TGTGCCATCAGTGAGTCTCCGCAGGGAAATGGCTACACCTTC
CAISESPQGNGYTF
>TRBV20-1|TRBJ2-5|NA|TRBD2
TGCAGTGCTACACGGTGGGGACTAGCGGGAGGGCCCCAAGAGACCCAGTACTTC
CSATRWGLAGGPQETQYF
>TRBV20-1|TRBJ2-3|few|NA
TGCAGTGCTACAAACCCGGGACTTCTCACAGATACGCAGTATTTT
CSATNPGLLTDTQYF
>TRBV6-1|TRBJ1-5|NA|TRBD1
TGTGCCAGCACCCGGACAGGGGACCAGCCCCAGCATTTT
CASTRTGDQPQHF
>TRBV7-6|TRBJ2-3|NA|NA
TGTGCCAGCGGCTCCGATTCAGGGAGAACGCAGTATTTT
CASGSDSGRTQYF
>TRBV29-1|TRBJ1-1|NA|NA
TGCAGCGTTGAGTCCCCCGAAGTAAACACTGAAGCTTTCTTT
CSVESPEVNTEAFF
>TRBV12-3/TRBV12-4|TRBJ2-7|many|NA
TGTGCCAGCAGTCTCGGACGAACCTACGAGCAGTACTTC
CASSLGRTYEQYF
>TRBV12-3/TRBV12-4|TRBJ2-1|few|NA
TGTGCCAGCAGTCCCGGACATACTGTAGAGCAGTTCTTC
CASSPGHTVEQFF
>TRBV10-3|TRBJ1-1|many|NA
TGTGCCATCAGTGAGTCGGCAGCGAACACTGAAGCTTTCTTT
CAISESAANTEAFF
>TRBV29-1|TRBJ2-5|few|NA
TGCAGCGTTGAAGGTGGCGGACAAGAGACCCAGTACTTC
CSVEGGGQETQYF
>TRBV11-2|TRBJ2-7|NA|TRBD2
TGTGCCAGCCAGGGTCTAGCGGGACTCTCGAGGGAGCAGTACTTC
CASQGLAGLSREQYF
>TRBV7-2|TRBJ1-2|few|NA
TGTGCCAGCAGCCCCAATGGGGGAGGAAGCTATGGCTACACCTTC
CASSPNGGGSYGYTF
>TRBV7-2|TRBJ2-3|few|NA
TGTGCCAGCAGCGAATCAATTCGTGATACGCAGTATTTT
CASSESIRDTQYF
>TRBV12-3/TRBV12-4|TRBJ2-2|few|TRBD1
TGTGCCAGCAGAGACGACAGGGGGCGAGGTACCGGGGAGCTGTTTTTT
CASRDDRGRGTGELFF
>TRBV12-3/TRBV12-4|TRBJ1-4|few|NA
TGTGCCAGCAGTTTCGGGGCGGGCGTCGGGGAAAAACTGTTTTTT
CASSFGAGVGEKLFF
>TRBV29-1|TRBJ1-1|NA|NA
TGCAGCGTTGTTAGGGGGGCAGAAGCTTTCTTT
CSVVRGAEAFF
>TRBV12-3/TRBV12-4|TRBJ1-5|NA|NA
TGTGCCAGCAGCCTGAGGACGGCCGTCAATCAGCCCCAGCATTTT
CASSLRTAVNQPQHF
>TRBV4-1|TRBJ1-1|few|NA
TGCGCCAGCAGCACAGTAGGGAACACTGAAGCTTTCTTT
CASSTVGNTEAFF
>TRBV29-1|TRBJ2-1|many|NA
TGCAGCGTTGTGGCTGGGGCGTATGAGCAGTTCTTC
CSVVAGAYEQFF
>TRBV29-1|TRBJ2-5|few|NA
TGCAGCGTGGTGCCCCGGGGGCTCGGGGAGACCCAGTACTTC
CSVVPRGLGETQYF
>TRBV20-1|TRBJ2-7|NA|TRBD1
TGCAGTGCTAGAGGACCGGACAGGGCCCTTACTACCTACGAGCAGTACTTC
CSARGPDRALTTYEQYF
>TRBV4-1|TRBJ1-2|few|NA
TGCGCCAGCAGCCAAGGGGGGGCCGGTGGCTACACCTTC
CASSQGGAGGYTF
>TRBV12-3/TRBV12-4|TRBJ1-1|few|NA
TGTGCCAGCAGTTACCGCCTGGAGGGGCGCGTTGAAGCTTTCTTT
CASSYRLEGRVEAFF
>TRBV18|TRBJ1-5|once|NA
TGTGCCAGCTCATCACAGGGCTTCAATCAGCCCCAGCATTTT
CASSSQGFNQPQHF
>TRBV7-6|TRBJ2-2|NA|NA
TGTGCCAGCAGCTTAGCGCGTAGCGGGGAGCTGTTTTTT
CASSLARSGELFF
>TRBV29-1|TRBJ2-1|NA|TRBD1
TGCAGCGTTGATCGCCGACAGGGAGTCAATGAGCAGTTCTTC
CSVDRRQGVNEQFF
>TRBV20-1|TRBJ2-7|NA|NA
TGCAGTGCTAGGGGGATTTCCTACGAGCAGTACTTC
CSARGISYEQYF
>TRBV27|TRBJ2-7|few|TRBD2
TGTGCCAGCAGTGCAATTCTAGCGGGGGGAGTCTACGAGCAGTACTTC
CASSAILAGGVYEQYF
>TRBV4-1|TRBJ2-7|NA|NA
TGCGCCAGCAGCCAAGGACGGGCCTTCTCCTACGAGCAGTACTTC
CASSQGRAFSYEQYF
>TRBV4-3|TRBJ2-3|NA|TRBD2
TGCGCCAGCAGCCAAGAGGGGCCGGGGGGACTCCCCACAGATACGCAGTATTTT
CASSQEGPGGLPTDTQYF
>TRBV7-2|TRBJ1-1|few|NA
TGTGCCAGCAGCTTAACGGATAGGATGAACACTGAAGCTTTCTTT
CASSLTDRMNTEAFF
>TRBV7-9|TRBJ2-2|NA|TRBD2
TGTGCCAGCAGCTCGCACGCTAGCGGGAAGGCCACCGGGGAGCTGTTTTTT
CASSSHASGKATGELFF
>TRBV29-1|TRBJ2-5|NA|TRBD1
TGCAGCGTTGCTGGGGACAGGGCACGAGAGACCCAGTACTTC
CSVAGDRARETQYF
>TRBV6-1|TRBJ1-4|NA|NA
TGTGCCAGCAGTGCCCCGTCGTTTGCAACTAATGAAAAACTGTTTTTT
CASSAPSFATNEKLFF
>TRBV10-1|TRBJ2-2|many|TRBD2
TGCGCCAGCAGCTCCGGGACTAGCGGGACCGGGGAGCTGTTTTTT
CASSSGTSGTGELFF
>TRBV29-1|TRBJ1-2|NA|TRBD1
TGCAGCGTTGAGGACAGGAAGTGGGGCTACACCTTC
CSVEDRKWGYTF